What follows are 26 T cell receptor beta chains derived from one specimen sequenced in a study of shared clonotypes between healthy human individuals. The assay was immunoSEQ multiplex PCR, and TCRdb's table has in-frame clones only and misses some. The table lists around 1.1 million clones, about four fifths of them singletons, with 0.55% to 0.7% in the top ten. The specimen was memory CD4+ T cells from PBMCs. Subset: CD45RA-negative fraction. The source is a man aged 18 to 30 in good health. Some clones in this sample may be carry-over from other donors' samples.

The genes are TRBV28 and TRBJ2-7; 9 bases map to TRBD2. V was pared by 6 bases and J by 3 bases, with 12 bases of the junction left unmatched. This CDR3 has 16 residues. Per the germline V gene, CDR1 is MDHEN and CDR2 is SYDVKM. The DNA for the CDR3 is TGTGCCAGCAGCGCCGTAAGGGCGGGAGGGATCTACGAGCAGTACTTC. Encoded protein: CASSAVRAGGIYEQYF.

CDR3 residues: CASSVGTGLRTDTQYF. The DNA of the CDR3 is TGCGCCAGCAGCGTCGGGACAGGGCTCCGCACAGATACGCAGTATTTT. The chain couples TRBV5-1 to TRBJ2-3, with TRBD1 matching over 9 bases. Germline assignment: CDR1 SGHRS and CDR2 YFSETQ. V gave up 4 bases and J gave up 1 base; unmatched junction bases: 7. The CDR3 is made up of 16 amino acids.

The chain employs TRBV10-3 and TRBJ2-1; perhaps D is TRBD1 or TRBD2 (5 bases each). V lost 3 bases to trimming and J lost 7 bases, with 19 bases between them. Germline V gene sequence: CDR1 ENHRY, CDR2 SYGVKD. CDR3 length: 16 residues. CDR3 DNA sequence: TGTGCCATCAGTGATCCCGCCCGGCGTTGGGGGAATGAGCAGTTCTTC. Its protein is CAISDPARRWGNEQFF.

About this clone itself: Other DNA sequences from this sample encode an identical CDR3 as well. The chain links TRBV5-1 to TRBJ2-2, with no clear D. The length of the CDR3 is 13 residues. CDR1 and CDR2 from the germline V gene are SGHRS and YFSETQ. V lost 0 bases, J lost 4 bases, and 4 bases lay in between. CDR3 residues: CASSLGSTGELFF. DNA for the CDR3: TGCGCCAGCAGCTTGGGTTCCACCGGGGAGCTGTTTTTT.

The chain couples TRBV7-6 to TRBJ1-5, with 7 bases lining up with TRBD1. CDR1 SGHVS and CDR2 FNYEAQ come from the germline V gene. This CDR3 spans 17 amino acids. Trimming removed 5 bases from V and 0 bases from J; junction bases left unmatched: 10. DNA for the CDR3: TGTGCCAGCAGCGAAGGACAGGCCCTTGATAGCAATCAGCCCCAGCATTTT. Protein sequence: CASSEGQALDSNQPQHF.

The chain carries TRBV7-2 and TRBJ2-1; 9 nucleotides match TRBD2. This CDR3 spans 15 amino acids. Germline V CDR1 and CDR2: SGHTA, FQGNSA. Trimming at V came to 2 bases and at J to 10 bases, leaving 9 bases not matched to a gene. The CDR3, as DNA: TGTGCCAGCAGCTTATCTCTCCTAGCGGGACGGGAGCAGTTCTTC. It encodes CASSLSLLAGREQFF.

This clone showed up just once. The chain has TRBV5-1 and TRBJ1-2; TRBD1 is a possible D gene (5 bases). This CDR3 spans 15 amino acids. The ends were cut back, 2 bases at V and 2 bases at J, with 13 bases in the middle. CDR1 SGHRS and CDR2 YFSETQ come from the germline V gene. This CDR3 reads CASSFDGAGNYGYTF. Written as DNA, the CDR3 is TGCGCCAGCAGCTTTGATGGGGCAGGCAACTATGGCTACACCTTC.

This clone showed up just once. The chain has TRBV6-1 and TRBJ1-3; D remains ambiguous. The J call may not be correct, given that the DNA end is closer to TRBJ2-2. The CDR3 extends over 14 amino acids. The V gene's germline CDR1 is MNHNS and CDR2 SASEGT. The chain's CDR3 is CASTPTGDTGELFF. In DNA form, the CDR3 reads TGTGCCAGCACCCCTACGGGCGACACCGGGGAGCTGTTTTTT.

This clone turned up a few times. The J gene is TRBJ2-1, the V gene TRBV7-3; 7 nucleotides agree with TRBD2. CDR3 length: 16 amino acids. Germline V gene data show CDR1 as SGHTA and CDR2 as FQGTGA. Germline trimming cut 1 base from V and 4 bases from J; bases unmatched to any gene: 7. The CDR3 nucleotides read TGTGCCAGCAGCTTAAGTGCCCTAGCGGATTACAATGAGCAGTTCTTC. This sequence encodes CASSLSALADYNEQFF.

The chain is built from TRBV7-2 and TRBJ2-1; D is ambiguous. CDR1 is SGHTA, CDR2 FQGNSA, per germline. The V and J ends lost 5 bases and 6 bases respectively, with 14 bases between them. This CDR3 has 14 residues. The CDR3 spells CASSEFGRGNEQFF. The CDR3 coding sequence is TGTGCCAGCAGCGAATTTGGAAGAGGCAATGAGCAGTTCTTC.

The rearrangement joins TRBV9 to TRBJ2-5, with D maybe TRBD1 (6 bases). V was shortened by 0 bases and J by 2 bases, with 14 bases between the two germline ends. In germline, CDR1 is SGDLS, CDR2 YYNGEE. This CDR3 is built from 16 residues. The CDR3 loop is CASSVARTTGQETQYF. The CDR3 DNA follows: TGTGCCAGCAGCGTAGCTCGGACCACAGGGCAAGAGACCCAGTACTTC.

Only a few counts were recorded for this clone. This sample includes further DNA sequences coding for the same CDR3. This chain joins TRBV7-2 and TRBJ1-5, with TRBD1 as a possible D gene (6 bases). Germline V CDR1 and CDR2: SGHTA, FQGNSA. This CDR3 has 12 residues. The V end lost 4 bases, the J end lost 7 bases, and 8 bases lay between the germline ends. The CDR3 DNA reads TGTGCCAGCAGCTCGAGGGGGCAGCCCCAGCATTTT. Residues: CASSSRGQPQHF.

The rearrangement uses TRBV7-3 and TRBJ2-3; no clear D gene. The V gene lost 4 bases and the J gene lost 8 bases, with 16 bases spanning the gap. The CDR3 has 14 amino acids. In germline, CDR1 is SGHTA, CDR2 FQGTGA. Here the CDR3 reads CASSSAPAAATQYF. CDR3 sequence (DNA): TGTGCCAGCAGCTCCGCCCCCGCGGCGGCTACGCAGTATTTT.

The gene calls are TRBV2 and TRBJ1-4; 11 nucleotides match TRBD1. CDR1 SNHLY and CDR2 FYNNEI come from the germline V gene. This CDR3 region has 17 residues. V shed 6 bases, J shed 8 bases, and the junction held 14 bases outside the gene matches. The CDR3 reads CASRAGTGGIGGEKLFF. DNA of the CDR3: TGTGCCAGCAGAGCCGGGACAGGGGGAATTGGAGGCGAAAAACTGTTTTTT.

The chain joins TRBV5-4 to TRBJ2-5, with D perhaps being TRBD1 or TRBD2 (6 bases each). V dropped 4 bases and J dropped 2 bases, with 18 bases sitting between them. This CDR3 contains 16 residues. Germline V gives CDR1 SGHNT, CDR2 YYREEE (reference sequence). The CDR3 spells CASSDRGGQTQETQYF. CDR3 nucleotides: TGTGCCAGCAGCGACCGAGGGGGGCAGACACAAGAGACCCAGTACTTC.

This chain connects TRBV5-4 to TRBJ1-2; D remains ambiguous. V lost 4 bases and J 4 bases, leaving 8 bases between the germline ends. Germline CDR1 SGHNT, CDR2 YYREEE (reference sequence). The CDR3 runs 12 residues. CDR3 nucleotide sequence: TGTGCCAGCAGCGCAGGTAGCTATGGCTACACCTTC. Protein: CASSAGSYGYTF.

This clone was recorded a few times. The V and J genes are TRBV6-1 and TRBJ1-5; possible D gene TRBD1, 6 bases. Germline CDR1 is MNHNS and CDR2 is SASEGT. The V end was cut by 4 bases, the J end by 4 bases, with 20 bases between. CDR3 size: 17 residues. The CDR3: CASSGRRRGTLNQPQHF. CDR3 in DNA: TGTGCCAGCAGTGGAAGGAGGAGGGGGACCCTTAATCAGCCCCAGCATTTT.

This clone was detected only once. Here the CDR3 reads CASSHSAGVPSEQYF. In DNA form, the CDR3 reads TGCGCCAGCAGCCATTCGGCGGGAGTACCATCCGAGCAGTACTTC. The chain joins TRBV4-1 to TRBJ2-7; 7 nucleotides match TRBD2. This CDR3 is built from 15 residues. Germline CDR1 reads MGHRA; CDR2 reads YSYEKL. J was trimmed by 6 bases and V by 3 bases; bases with no gene match: 11.

The V gene is TRBV7-2, the J gene TRBJ1-3; the D is unclear. Germline V lookup: CDR1 SGHTA, CDR2 FQGNSA. Between the trimmed V and J ends, which lost 2 bases and 2 bases, there was a span of 16 bases. CDR3 length: 17 amino acids. CDR3 sequence reads: CASSLNDFRATGNTIYF. The CDR3 DNA reads TGTGCCAGCAGCTTAAATGACTTTCGGGCAACTGGAAACACCATATATTTT.

The chain combines TRBV5-1 with TRBJ1-2; no firm D call. This CDR3 contains 15 residues. The V and J ends lost 2 bases and 4 bases respectively, with 15 bases between them. CDR1 SGHRS and CDR2 YFSETQ come from the germline V gene. The CDR3 sequence is CASSFSGGLGYGYTF. As DNA, the CDR3 is TGCGCCAGCAGCTTCTCCGGAGGACTCGGCTATGGCTACACCTTC.

J is TRBJ1-5 and V is TRBV4-1, with no clear D. V lost 5 bases and J 1 base, leaving 18 bases between the germline ends. From germline, CDR1 is MGHRA and CDR2 YSYEKL. The CDR3 length is 17 residues. CDR3 sequence: CASSSADRRLSNQPQHF. The CDR3, as DNA: TGCGCCAGCAGCTCTGCGGACCGGCGGTTGAGCAATCAGCCCCAGCATTTT.

The chain employs TRBV5-1 and TRBJ2-5, with 7 bases aligning to TRBD1. TRBJ2-7 matches the DNA end more closely, so the J call is doubtful. The CDR3 is made up of 13 amino acids. From germline, CDR1 is SGHRS and CDR2 YFSETQ. The CDR3 region is CASTRTGNYEQYF. CDR3 DNA sequence: TGCGCCAGCACCCGGACAGGCAACTACGAGCAGTACTTC.

This clone was counted ten times or more. At the DNA level, this CDR3 is encoded by other sequences in the same sample as well. The chain couples TRBV30 to TRBJ1-3; no reliable D call. The CDR3 totals 13 residues. V lost 0 bases, J lost 5 bases, and 8 bases lay in between. The germline CDR1 and CDR2 sequences are GTSNPN and SVGIG (reference sequence). The CDR3 nucleotides read TGTGCCTGGAGTGTAAACGGCCGAAACACCATATATTTT. Encoded protein: CAWSVNGRNTIYF.

The rearrangement joins TRBV4-2 to TRBJ2-5, with 8 bases fitting TRBD2. The V gene's germline CDR1 is LGHNA and CDR2 YNFKEQ. The CDR3 covers 14 residues. V lost 4 bases, J lost 5 bases, and 6 bases stayed unmatched. The CDR3 DNA reads TGTGCCAGCAGCCCCGGGACTAGTGGTGAGACCCAGTACTTC. Protein sequence: CASSPGTSGETQYF.

This clone was detected only once. The genes are TRBV10-2 and TRBJ2-7; D perhaps matches TRBD2 (5 bases). The CDR3 contains 12 residues. Germline V gene data show CDR1 as WSHSY and CDR2 as SAAADI. V lost 0 bases and J 12 bases, leaving 12 bases between the germline ends. The CDR3 loop reads CASSESGVSWYF. The DNA of the CDR3 is TGCGCCAGCAGTGAGTCCGGGGTCTCTTGGTACTTC.

The gene calls are TRBV2 and TRBJ2-3; D remains ambiguous. Germline CDR1 is SNHLY and CDR2 is FYNNEI. V gave up 4 bases and J gave up 1 base, with 9 bases separating them. The CDR3 spans 14 residues. The CDR3 protein is CASSVGLRTDTQYF. As DNA, the CDR3 is TGTGCCAGCAGTGTAGGGCTTCGCACAGATACGCAGTATTTT.